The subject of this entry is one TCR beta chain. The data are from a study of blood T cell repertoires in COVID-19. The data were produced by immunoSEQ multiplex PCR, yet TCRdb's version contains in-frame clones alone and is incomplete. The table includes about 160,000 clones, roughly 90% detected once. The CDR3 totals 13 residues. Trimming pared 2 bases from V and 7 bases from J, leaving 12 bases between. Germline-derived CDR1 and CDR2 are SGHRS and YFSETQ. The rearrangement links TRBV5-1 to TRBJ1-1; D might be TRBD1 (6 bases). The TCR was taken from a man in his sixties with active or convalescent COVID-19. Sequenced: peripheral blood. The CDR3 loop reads CASSFSGDFEAFF. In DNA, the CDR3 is TGCGCCAGCAGCTTTTCAGGGGATTTTGAAGCTTTCTTT.